The source of this T cell receptor (beta chain) is a study of chemoradiotherapy in HPV16-positive cancers (dated by TCRdb to about 2022). As for the study more broadly: Functional T-cell assays on cells from two HPV16-positive patients defined candidate HPV-specific T-cell clones and common TCR motifs. The study asked whether T-cell immunity to the HPV oncoproteins E6 and E7 changes during chemoradiotherapy and whether this immunity affects survival. The candidate HPV-specific TCRs and motifs were then tracked in TCR repertoires from around 86 patients with HPV-related cancers. Overall study results and their limits: Expansion of candidate HPV-specific clones and E7-related TCR motifs was observed in the tumor microenvironment during treatment, whereas no such expansion was observed for non-HPV-specific T cells. The functional definition of HPV-specific T cells was derived from only two HPV16-positive patients, and the survival association was reported for HPV16-positive patients. In HPV16-positive patients, expansion of HPV-responsive T cells during chemoradiotherapy was found to be associated with improved recurrence-free survival.

The library came from the immunoSEQ multiplex PCR assay. Sourced from immuneACCESS, this table was stored by TCRdb with only in-frame sequences that have V and J called. A share of the clones is absent; for the studies checked, an unresolved V gene accounts for under half, and the remainder has no known explanation. The sample table lists around 13,000 clones, around three quarters of them with a count of one. The ten largest make up approximately 1.4% of the sample. Because repertoires were sampled repeatedly during chemoradiotherapy, clonal expansion in the tumor microenvironment could be followed. This clone is a singleton in its sample. Which antigen it targets is not known. Base-call qualities are not available, and no considerably larger clone is one nucleotide away. As encoded in the germline V gene, CDR1 is SNHLY while CDR2 is FYNNEI. Including cysteine and phenylalanine, the CDR3 has 12 amino acids. Here the CDR3 DNA is all that survives: 36 bases in frame from base 1. V loses 4 bases of germline sequence and J loses 6 bases, and the interval between the two ends is 10 bases.

This receptor was identified in a human donor with HPV-associated anogenital cancer. The chain joins TRBV2 to TRBJ2-7; possibly the D gene is TRBD1, per 5 matching bases. Collection took place from a patient who underwent chemoradiotherapy. The DNA sequence is TGTGCCAGCAGTGGAAGCAGGGCCGAGCAGTACTTC. This gives the protein CASSGSRAEQYF.